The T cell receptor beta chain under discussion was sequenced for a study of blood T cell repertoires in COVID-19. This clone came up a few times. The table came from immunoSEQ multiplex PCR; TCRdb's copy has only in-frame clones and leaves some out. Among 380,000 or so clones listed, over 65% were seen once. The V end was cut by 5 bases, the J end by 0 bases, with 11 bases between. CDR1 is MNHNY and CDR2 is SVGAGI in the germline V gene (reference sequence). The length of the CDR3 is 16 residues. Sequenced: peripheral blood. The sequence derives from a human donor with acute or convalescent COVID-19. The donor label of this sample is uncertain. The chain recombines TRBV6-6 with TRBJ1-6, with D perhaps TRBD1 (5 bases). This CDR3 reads CASSRQGASYNSPLHF. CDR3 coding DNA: TGTGCCAGCAGTCGACAAGGGGCCTCCTATAATTCACCCCTCCACTTT.